The T cell receptor beta chain described here comes from a study of patients and donors after allogeneic stem cell transplantation. The CDR3 spans 16 residues. CDR1 and CDR2 from the germline V gene are LGHNA and YSLEER. V dropped 1 base and J dropped 9; count of bases not matched to a gene: 10. One entry per CDR3 protein results from TCRdb running MiXCR on the RT-PCR reads. The sample consists of about 110,000 distinct CDR3 sequences, about a third of them appearing once. The receptor was isolated from a human donor who was either an allogeneic HSCT recipient or a stem cell or donor lymphocyte infusion donor (not recorded which). It is not recorded whose cells these are; they may come from a transplant donor. Sequenced material: blood, either unsorted or a sorted T cell fraction (not recorded which). The V call is TRBV4-3, the J call TRBJ2-1; 9 nucleotides match TRBD2. CDR3 region: CASSQGVAGVKVEQFF. As DNA, the CDR3 is TGCGCCAGCAGCCAAGGGGTAGCGGGAGTTAAAGTTGAGCAGTTCTTC.